In this sample, the clone carrying this T cell receptor (beta chain) is medium-sized. Its antigen is not identified. Germline-derived CDR1 and CDR2 are GTSNPN and SVGIG (reference sequence). The germline V and J ends were trimmed by 4 bases and 2 bases, with 9 bases remaining between them. The CDR3 covers 12 residues. The data were produced by immunoSEQ multiplex PCR, yet TCRdb's version contains in-frame clones alone and is incomplete. The repertoire holds 90,000 to 150,000 clones, with approximately 83% as singletons. This entry is derived from a study of T cell responses to AZD1222 COVID-19 vaccine. Looking at the study overall: Timing groups of about 4 and about 12 weeks for second doses were pooled.

Broader study findings: Baseline serostatus was positive in only a handful of AZD1222 recipients. Most donors were white British, females outnumbered males, and clonal diversity was possibly underestimated.

The sequenced sample was peripheral blood, obtained on day 0 of AZD1222 vaccination. The TCR comes from an adult in good health. V and J are TRBV30 and TRBJ2-7; tentative D call: TRBD1 (5 bases). As DNA, the CDR3 is TGTGCCTGGACAGGGTCCACCTACGAGCAGTACTTC. It encodes CAWTGSTYEQYF.